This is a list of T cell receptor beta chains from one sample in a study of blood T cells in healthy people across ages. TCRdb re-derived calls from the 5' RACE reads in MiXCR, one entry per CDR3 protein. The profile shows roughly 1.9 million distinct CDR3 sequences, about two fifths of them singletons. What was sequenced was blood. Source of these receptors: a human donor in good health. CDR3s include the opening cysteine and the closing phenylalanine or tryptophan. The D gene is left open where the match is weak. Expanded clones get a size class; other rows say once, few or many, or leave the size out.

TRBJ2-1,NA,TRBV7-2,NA,TGTGCCAGCAGCCCGAACTTCTATGGGGGCAATGAGCAGTTCTTC,CASSPNFYGGNEQFF
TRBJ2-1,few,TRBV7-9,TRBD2,TGTGCCAGCACAGCGGGGAGCTATTACAATGAGCAGTTCTTC,CASTAGSYYNEQFF
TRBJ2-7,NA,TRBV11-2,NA,TGTGCCAGCAGCTACGGGACGGAATATTACGAGCAGTACTTC,CASSYGTEYYEQYF
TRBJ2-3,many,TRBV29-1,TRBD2,TGCAGCGTTGAGGGAGGGGTCTACACAGATACGCAGTATTTT,CSVEGGVYTDTQYF
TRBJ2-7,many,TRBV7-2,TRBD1,TGTGCCAGCAGCCCGGGACAGGGGGCATTCTACGAGCAGTACTTC,CASSPGQGAFYEQYF
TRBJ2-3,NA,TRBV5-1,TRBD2,TGCGCCAGCAAGCGGGAGATCGCAGATACGCAGTATTTT,CASKREIADTQYF
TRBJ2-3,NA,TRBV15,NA,TGTGCCACCAGCAGCCATCACAGAGATACGCAGTATTTT,CATSSHHRDTQYF
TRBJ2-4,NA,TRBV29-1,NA,TGCCGCGTTGGATCCAGGGAGGAACCTACGGAGCAGTACTTC,CRVGSREEPTEQYF
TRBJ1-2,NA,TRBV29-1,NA,TGCAGCGTCGGACATCTCTTAGGCTACACCTTC,CSVGHLLGYTF
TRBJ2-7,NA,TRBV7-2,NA,TGTGCCAGCAGCCCCCGATCCATTTTTATGGACCGTCCGGAGACCCAGGACTTC,CASSPRSIFMDRPETQDF
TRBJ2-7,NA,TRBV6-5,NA,TGTGCCAGCAGACTTGACGCGGTCTCCTACGAGCAGTACTTC,CASRLDAVSYEQYF
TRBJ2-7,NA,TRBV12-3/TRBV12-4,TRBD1,TGTGCCAGCAGTTCCACAGGGACAGGGATCACCCACGAGCAGTACTTC,CASSSTGTGITHEQYF
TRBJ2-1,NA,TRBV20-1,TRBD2,TGCAGTGCTGGGTGGGCAGCGGGGGGGAACAATGAGCAGTTCTTC,CSAGWAAGGNNEQFF
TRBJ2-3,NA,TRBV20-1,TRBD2,TGCAGTGCTAGCGGGGTAGCGGGGGTTTGGGTGGATACGCAGTATTTT,CSASGVAGVWVDTQYF